These 23 T cell receptor beta chains were all obtained from the same sample, sequenced in a study of graft-versus-host responses after intestinal transplantation. The antigens of these receptors remain unknown. The method was immunoSEQ multiplex PCR; TCRdb's version includes in-frame clones alone and lacks a portion of them. The sample contains fewer than 95,000 clones, 85% to 95% of which appear only once. This material consisted of unstimulated CD8+ T cells sorted from spleen or lymph node cells, taken before intestinal transplant. The source is a human donor who received an intestinal transplant.

The genes are TRBV7-6 and TRBJ2-1, with D possibly being TRBD2 (5 bases). Germline V gene sequence: CDR1 SGHVS, CDR2 FNYEAQ. The CDR3 sequence is 15 residues long. V was cut by 5 bases and J by 4 bases, with 15 bases left in between. The CDR3 here is CASSAPGSLYNEQFF. For the CDR3, the DNA is TGTGCCAGCAGCGCGCCGGGATCCCTATACAATGAGCAGTTCTTC. Drawing the rest from reference TRBV7-6 and TRBJ2-1, the complete variable domain is GAGVSQSPRYKVTKRGQDVALRCDPISGHVSLYWYRQALGQGPEFLTYFNYEAQQDKSGLPNDRFSAERPEGSISTLTIQRTEQRDSAMYRCASSAPGSLYNEQFFGPGTRLTVL.

The chain recombines TRBV7-9 with TRBJ2-7; no clear D. The germline CDR1 and CDR2 sequences are SEHNR and FQNEAQ (reference sequence). This CDR3 comprises 14 residues. Trimming removed 5 bases at V and 6 bases at J, with 17 bases between. CDR3 sequence: CASSAITLAGEQYF. CDR3 DNA: TGTGCCAGCAGCGCCATAACTCTTGCAGGCGAGCAGTACTTC.

The chain combines TRBV30 with TRBJ1-1; the D is unclear. From germline, CDR1 is GTSNPN and CDR2 SVGIG (reference sequence). Trimming took off 2 bases at V and 3 bases at J, with 7 bases between the two ends. There are 12 residues in the CDR3. In DNA, the CDR3 is TGTGCCTGGAGTAACCGGGACACTGAAGCTTTCTTT. This codes for CAWSNRDTEAFF.

The chain joins TRBV10-2 to TRBJ1-2; D perhaps matches TRBD1 (6 bases). This CDR3 region has 15 residues. Trimming removed 2 bases at V and 4 bases at J, with 14 bases between. Germline values: CDR1 WSHSY, CDR2 SAAADI. The CDR3 coding sequence is TGCGCCAGCAGTGAGAGGACAGTCCCCAGCTATGGCTACACCTTC. Its protein product is CASSERTVPSYGYTF.

This clone showed up just once. The genes are TRBV5-6 and TRBJ2-7; D unclear. The length of the CDR3 is 12 residues. The germline V gene encodes CDR1 SGHDT and CDR2 YYEEEE. V was cut by 0 bases and J by 6 bases, with 7 bases left in between. The CDR3 reads CASSLVGSEQYF. In nucleotides, the CDR3 is TGTGCCAGCAGCTTGGTTGGCAGCGAGCAGTACTTC.

The chain is built from TRBV7-8 and TRBJ2-6, with D possibly being TRBD1 (6 bases). In germline, CDR1 is SGHVS, CDR2 FQNEAQ. Trimming removed 3 bases from V and 2 bases from J, with 14 bases in between. The length of the CDR3 is 17 residues. The CDR3 nucleotides are TGTGCCAGCAGCTTTGGGCAGGGGATCACTGGGGCCAACGTCCTGACTTTC. Encoded protein: CASSFGQGITGANVLTF.

This clone was counted only a few times. V gene TRBV5-6 combines with J gene TRBJ1-1; D not resolved. Germline assignment: CDR1 SGHDT and CDR2 YYEEEE. The CDR3 covers 14 residues. Between the trimmed V and J ends, which lost 0 bases and 0 bases, there was a span of 6 bases. The CDR3 is CASSLGHLNTEAFF. CDR3 nucleotide sequence: TGTGCCAGCAGCTTGGGACACCTGAACACTGAAGCTTTCTTT.

The rearrangement joins TRBV6-5 to TRBJ1-2; tentative D call: TRBD1 (6 bases). The germline V and J ends were trimmed by 5 bases and 4 bases, with 17 bases remaining between them. Germline V lookup: CDR1 MNHEY, CDR2 SVGAGI. The CDR3 consists of 15 residues. The CDR3 nucleotides read TGTGCCAGCAGTCCCTGGGCAGGGGAGGGCTATGGCTACACCTTC. It is translated as CASSPWAGEGYGYTF.

J is TRBJ1-2 and V is TRBV7-9, with 11 bases that match TRBD1. V lost 4 bases and J lost 1; bases outside the gene matches: 5. This CDR3 spans 16 amino acids. CDR1 is SEHNR, CDR2 FQNEAQ, per germline (reference sequence). CDR3 amino acids: CASSSRDRGYNYGYTF. CDR3 in DNA: TGTGCCAGCAGCTCTAGGGACAGGGGGTATAACTATGGCTACACCTTC.

The V call is TRBV27, the J call TRBJ1-1; 7 nucleotides match TRBD1. This CDR3 contains 15 residues. The germline gives CDR1 MNHEY, CDR2 SMNVEV (reference sequence). Losses at the gene ends were 2 bases for V and 1 base for J; bases not matched to a gene: 4. CDR3 DNA: TGTGCCAGCAGTTTACTGGGACAGAGGAACACTGAAGCTTTCTTT. Its translation is CASSLLGQRNTEAFF.

This clone was seen just once. This sequence joins TRBV7-9 and TRBJ1-4; possibly TRBD1 for D (6 bases). CDR1 is SEHNR, CDR2 FQNEAQ, per germline (reference sequence). The CDR3 spans 16 residues. Trimming removed 5 bases from V and 3 bases from J, with 16 bases in between. CDR3 DNA: TGTGCCAGCAGCCTACGAAGACAGGCGGCTAATGAAAAACTGTTTTTT. Translation gives CASSLRRQAANEKLFF.

J is TRBJ1-2 and V is TRBV4-3; TRBD1 agrees at 12 bases. The CDR3 covers 16 residues. CDR1 is LGHNA, CDR2 YSLEER, per germline. The V and J ends lost 0 bases and 2 bases, in that order; junction bases with no gene match: 1. CDR3 sequence: CASSQDGTGGNYGYTF. CDR3 in DNA: TGCGCCAGCAGCCAAGACGGGACAGGGGGCAACTATGGCTACACCTTC.

The rearrangement uses TRBV19 and TRBJ2-2, with D tentatively TRBD2 (5 bases). Germline CDR1 LNHDA, CDR2 SQIVND (reference sequence). The length of the CDR3 is 12 residues. V lost 10 bases to trimming and J lost 7 bases, with 13 bases between them. This CDR3 is CATEPGFGELFF. As DNA, the CDR3 is TGTGCCACCGAGCCGGGGTTCGGGGAGCTGTTTTTT.

The chain links TRBV4-3 to TRBJ2-3, with TRBD2 matching over 8 bases. Trimming cost V 3 bases and J 4 bases; bases outside gene matches: 3. CDR3 length: 14 amino acids. Germline CDR1 is LGHNA and CDR2 is YSLEER. The CDR3 nucleotides read TGCGCCAGCAGCCAGAGGGGACTAGCAGATACGCAGTATTTT. Translation gives CASSQRGLADTQYF.

This rearrangement joins TRBV29-1 to TRBJ1-1; a weak D match, TRBD1 (6 bases). The V gene lost 2 bases and the J gene lost 4 bases, with 8 bases spanning the gap. Germline CDR1 and CDR2: SQVTM and ANQGSEA. This CDR3 comprises 12 residues. CDR3 protein: CSVEQGPTEAFF. In nucleotides, the CDR3 is TGCAGCGTTGAACAGGGGCCCACTGAAGCTTTCTTT.

The V gene is TRBV7-6, the J gene TRBJ2-7; 11 nucleotides align to TRBD1. This CDR3 region has 15 residues. CDR1 SGHVS and CDR2 FNYEAQ come from the germline V gene. V was pared by 7 bases and J by 1 base, with 6 bases of the junction left unmatched. In DNA form, the CDR3 reads TGTGCCAGCACCCAGGGACAGGGGGTTTCCTACGAGCAGTACTTC. Protein: CASTQGQGVSYEQYF.

This clone was detected only once. V usage is TRBV7-9 and J usage is TRBJ1-2, with TRBD1 identical over 7 bases. The CDR3 covers 17 residues. The V gene's germline CDR1 is SEHNR and CDR2 FQNEAQ (reference sequence). Trimming cost V 1 base and J 1 base; bases outside gene matches: 9. This CDR3 is CASSLGTGADFNYGYTF. For the CDR3, the DNA is TGTGCCAGCAGCTTAGGTACAGGGGCCGATTTTAACTATGGCTACACCTTC.

The chain links TRBV4-3 to TRBJ1-1, with 10 positions matching TRBD1. J lost 1 base, V lost 1 base, and 3 bases had no gene match. The CDR3 consists of 16 residues. Per the germline V gene, CDR1 is LGHNA and CDR2 is YSLEER. The chain's CDR3 is CASSQGTGGWNTEAFF. CDR3 sequence (DNA): TGCGCCAGCAGCCAAGGGACAGGGGGATGGAACACTGAAGCTTTCTTT.

This sequence joins TRBV14 and TRBJ2-2; tentatively, D is TRBD2 (5 bases). Germline V CDR1 and CDR2: SGHDN, FVKESK. The germline V and J ends were trimmed by 3 bases and 0 bases, with 17 bases remaining between them. The CDR3 consists of 18 residues. The CDR3 nucleotides are TGTGCCAGCAGCCATTATAATGCGGGTGCGGCGAACACCGGGGAGCTGTTTTTT. It yields the protein CASSHYNAGAANTGELFF.

This clone was seen just once. V is TRBV4-3 and J is TRBJ2-1, with 8 bases fitting TRBD2. The J segment lost 4 bases and the V segment lost 0 bases, leaving 5 bases of the junction unmatched. The CDR3 runs to 16 residues. Germline V gene lookup returns CDR1 LGHNA and CDR2 YSLEER. Written as DNA, the CDR3 is TGCGCCAGCAGCCAAGATAAGGCGGGGGGTTACAATGAGCAGTTCTTC. It yields the protein CASSQDKAGGYNEQFF.

J is TRBJ2-2 and V is TRBV9, with 9 positions matching TRBD2. The V segment lost 3 bases and the J segment 4 bases; nucleotides outside the gene matches: 7. The CDR3 spans 16 residues. Germline lookup yields CDR1 SGDLS and CDR2 YYNGEE. The CDR3 DNA is TGTGCCAGCAGCGCCGGGGGCGGGGGGGCCACCGGGGAGCTGTTTTTT. It is translated as CASSAGGGGATGELFF.

This clone was counted only a few times. The chain uses TRBV6-6 and TRBJ1-5, with no clear D. Germline CDR1 MNHNY, CDR2 SVGAGI (reference sequence). CDR3 length: 13 amino acids. The V end lost 2 bases, the J end lost 6 bases, and 8 bases lay between the germline ends. The CDR3 nucleotides are TGTGCCAGCAGTTACGGGTCTAGTCAGCCCCAGCATTTT. Its translation: CASSYGSSQPQHF.

The chain links TRBV10-3 to TRBJ1-2; perhaps TRBD1 as D (5 bases). This CDR3 is built from 16 residues. Germline CDR1 and CDR2: ENHRY and SYGVKD. Trimming removed 4 bases at V and 1 base at J, with 16 bases between. CDR3 loop: CAISGGTAELNYGYTF. CDR3 coding DNA: TGTGCCATCAGTGGGGGGACTGCCGAGCTTAACTATGGCTACACCTTC.